A selection of T cell receptor beta chains follows, all from one sample in a study of cytomegalovirus exposure and HLA in healthy donors. Clones were sequenced by immunoSEQ multiplex PCR, and TCRdb holds only the in-frame ones, with some missing. The profile covers under 120,000 clones, with 70% to 85% appearing a single time and more than 3% taken by the ten largest. Sequencing was performed on PBMCs. These TCRs come from a middle-aged woman in good health and CMV-seronegative. CDR3s include the opening cysteine and the closing phenylalanine or tryptophan. Each record gives: V gene, D gene, clone size, J gene, CDR3 protein, CDR3 DNA. A D gene is named only where the DNA matches it firmly. The size entry is marked missing in some rows and otherwise reads once, few, many or a size class.

TRBV28	.	.	TRBJ1-5	CASSLWREENPPQHF	TGTGCCAGCAGTTTATGGAGGGAGGAGAATCCGCCCCAGCATTTT
TRBV4-3	TRBD2	.	TRBJ2-5	CASSQEVGLALETQYF	TGCGCCAGCAGCCAAGAGGTGGGACTAGCGCTAGAGACCCAGTACTTC
TRBV7-9	.	.	TRBJ2-7	CASSLRGGPGEQYF	TGTGCCAGCAGCTTAAGAGGCGGGCCAGGTGAGCAGTACTTC
TRBV7-2	.	.	TRBJ1-4	CASSLAQGQNEKLFF	TGTGCCAGCAGCTTAGCCCAGGGACAAAATGAAAAACTGTTTTTT
TRBV27	.	.	TRBJ1-3	CASSLSAGVNTIYF	TGTGCCAGCAGTTTATCGGCAGGGGTAAACACCATATATTTT
TRBV29-1	.	few	TRBJ2-5	CSVVEGAGETQYF	TGCAGCGTTGTGGAGGGGGCAGGTGAGACCCAGTACTTC
TRBV28	.	.	TRBJ1-2	CASSYLYGYTF	TGTGCCAGCAGTTACCTATATGGCTACACCTTC
TRBV19	TRBD1	few	TRBJ2-5	CATSRDRDLDQETQYF	TGTGCCACCTCCCGGGACAGGGACCTGGATCAAGAGACCCAGTACTTC
TRBV5-4	.	.	TRBJ1-6	CASSFRGNNSPLHF	TGTGCCAGCAGCTTCCGAGGGAATAATTCACCCCTCCACTTT
TRBV19	.	.	TRBJ1-2	CASSKKTDLLYGYTF	TGTGCCAGTAGCAAAAAGACAGACCTACTCTATGGCTACACCTTC
TRBV4-1	TRBD1	few	TRBJ2-7	CASSHPGQGPYEQYF	TGCGCCAGCAGCCATCCGGGACAGGGGCCCTACGAGCAGTACTTC
TRBV4-3	.	.	TRBJ2-7	CASSPSTGFRGEQYF	TGCGCCAGCAGCCCTTCCACCGGGTTTAGGGGCGAGCAGTACTTC
TRBV30	.	few	TRBJ1-2	CAFITGSYGYTF	TGTGCCTTTATAACGGGGAGCTATGGCTACACCTTC
TRBV6-5	TRBD1	once	TRBJ1-1	CASSYRDRGNTEAFF	TGTGCCAGCAGTTACCGGGACAGGGGTAACACTGAAGCTTTCTTT
TRBV5-1	TRBD1	.	TRBJ1-1	CASSLHRGRVPVEAFF	TGCGCCAGCAGCTTGCACAGGGGGCGCGTTCCCGTTGAAGCTTTCTTT
TRBV6-5	TRBD1	few	TRBJ2-7	CASSYGQGPYEQYF	TGTGCCAGCAGTTACGGACAGGGCCCCTACGAGCAGTACTTC
TRBV2	.	.	TRBJ2-7	CASTRTVSYEQYF	TGTGCCAGCACCCGGACAGTTTCCTACGAGCAGTACTTC
TRBV29-1	.	few	TRBJ1-2	CSVEDWKGSGRGYTF	TGCAGCGTTGAAGATTGGAAGGGAAGCGGCCGGGGCTACACCTTC
TRBV5-5	TRBD1	.	TRBJ2-1	CASSTGQGKDNEQFF	TGTGCCAGCAGCACCGGACAGGGGAAGGACAATGAGCAGTTCTTC
TRBV28	TRBD1	.	TRBJ2-7	CASTRDRGGEQYF	TGTGCCAGCACCAGGGACAGGGGGGGCGAGCAGTACTTC
TRBV28	TRBD1	.	TRBJ1-1	CASSSTGDTEAFF	TGTGCCAGCAGTTCCACAGGGGACACTGAAGCTTTCTTT
TRBV7-2	TRBD2	few	TRBJ2-1	CASSLDLQAGAYNEQFF	TGTGCCAGCAGCTTAGATCTGCAAGCGGGGGCTTACAATGAGCAGTTCTTC
TRBV6-1	.	.	TRBJ1-1	CASRRTLNTEAFF	TGTGCCAGCAGACGGACATTAAACACTGAAGCTTTCTTT
TRBV4-3	TRBD1	.	TRBJ1-4	CASSQETTGGGEKLFF	TGCGCCAGCAGCCAAGAAACTACAGGGGGCGGTGAAAAACTGTTTTTT
TRBV7-2	TRBD2	.	TRBJ2-7	CASSSTGLAGGEQYF	TGTGCCAGCAGCTCTACGGGACTAGCGGGAGGCGAGCAGTACTTC
TRBV27	TRBD1	.	TRBJ2-7	CASSKRRDRANEQYF	TGTGCCAGCAGTAAACGCCGGGACAGGGCCAACGAGCAGTACTTC
TRBV15	TRBD1	.	TRBJ2-3	CATSLGQGDTQYF	TGCGCCACCAGCTTAGGACAGGGTGATACGCAGTATTTT
TRBV6-1	.	once	TRBJ1-2	CASRVDRSYGYTF	TGTGCCAGCAGAGTTGACCGGAGCTATGGCTACACCTTC